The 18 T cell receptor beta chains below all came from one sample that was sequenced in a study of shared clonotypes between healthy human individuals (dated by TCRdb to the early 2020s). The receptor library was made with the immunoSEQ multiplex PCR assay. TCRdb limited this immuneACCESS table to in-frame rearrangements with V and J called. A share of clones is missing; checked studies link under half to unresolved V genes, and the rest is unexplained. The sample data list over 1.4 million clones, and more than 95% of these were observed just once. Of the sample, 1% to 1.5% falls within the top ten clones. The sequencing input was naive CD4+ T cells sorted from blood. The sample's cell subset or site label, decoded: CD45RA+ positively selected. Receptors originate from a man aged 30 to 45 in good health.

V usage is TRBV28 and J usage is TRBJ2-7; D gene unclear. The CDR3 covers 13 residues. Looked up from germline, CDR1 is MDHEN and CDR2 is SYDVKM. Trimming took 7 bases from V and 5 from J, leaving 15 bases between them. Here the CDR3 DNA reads TGTGCCAGCACTCCCCTCGTAGGCCACGAGCAGTACTTC. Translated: CASTPLVGHEQYF.

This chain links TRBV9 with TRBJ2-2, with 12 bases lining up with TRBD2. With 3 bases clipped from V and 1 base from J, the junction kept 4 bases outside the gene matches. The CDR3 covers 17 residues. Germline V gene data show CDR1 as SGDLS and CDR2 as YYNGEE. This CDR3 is CASSEMGLAGNTGELFF. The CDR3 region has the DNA TGTGCCAGCAGCGAAATGGGACTAGCGGGGAACACCGGGGAGCTGTTTTTT.

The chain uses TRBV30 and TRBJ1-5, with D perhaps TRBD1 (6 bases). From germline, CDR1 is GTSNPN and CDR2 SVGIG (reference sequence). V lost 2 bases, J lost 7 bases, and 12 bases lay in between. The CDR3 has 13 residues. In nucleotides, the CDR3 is TGTGCCTGGAGTCAGGGGAAAGGCCAGCCCCAGCATTTT. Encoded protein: CAWSQGKGQPQHF. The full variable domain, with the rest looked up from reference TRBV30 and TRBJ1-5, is SQTIHQWPATLVQPVGSPLSLECTVEGTSNPNLYWYRQAAGRGLQLLFYSVGIGQISSEVPQNLSASRPQDRQFILSSKKLLLSDSGFYLCAWSQGKGQPQHFGDGTRLSIL.

DNA of the CDR3: TGCAGCGTTGTCAGGTTTAGCGGGAGTCAATCTAGCACAGATACGCAGTATTTT. Amino acid sequence: CSVVRFSGSQSSTDTQYF. The chain is built from TRBV29-1 and TRBJ2-3, with TRBD2 identical over 9 bases. With V trimmed by 4 bases and J by 0 bases, 14 bases remained unmatched. This CDR3 is built from 18 residues. Germline CDR1 is SQVTM and CDR2 is ANQGSEA.

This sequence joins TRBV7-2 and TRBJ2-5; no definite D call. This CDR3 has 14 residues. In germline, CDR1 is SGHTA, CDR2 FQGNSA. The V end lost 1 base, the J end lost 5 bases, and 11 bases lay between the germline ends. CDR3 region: CASSLVLVGETQYF. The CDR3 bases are TGTGCCAGCAGCTTAGTTCTCGTAGGGGAGACCCAGTACTTC.

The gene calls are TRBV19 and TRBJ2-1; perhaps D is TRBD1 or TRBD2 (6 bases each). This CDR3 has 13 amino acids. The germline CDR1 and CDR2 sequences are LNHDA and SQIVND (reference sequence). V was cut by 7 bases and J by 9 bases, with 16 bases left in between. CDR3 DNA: TGTGCCAGTATGAGGGGGGCGAACGGTGAGCAGTTCTTC. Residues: CASMRGANGEQFF.

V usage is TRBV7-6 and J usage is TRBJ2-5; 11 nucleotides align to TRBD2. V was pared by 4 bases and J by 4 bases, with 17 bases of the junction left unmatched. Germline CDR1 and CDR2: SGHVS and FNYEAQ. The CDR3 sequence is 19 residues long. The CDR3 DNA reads TGTGCCAGCAGCTCGCAAAAACTAGCGGGGGCTGGAGGGGCAGAGACCCAGTACTTC. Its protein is CASSSQKLAGAGGAETQYF.

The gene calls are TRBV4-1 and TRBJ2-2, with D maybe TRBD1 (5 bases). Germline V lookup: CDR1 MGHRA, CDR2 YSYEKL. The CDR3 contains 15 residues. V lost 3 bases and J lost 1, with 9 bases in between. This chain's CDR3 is CASSHAGQNTGELFF. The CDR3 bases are TGCGCCAGCAGCCATGCAGGACAGAACACCGGGGAGCTGTTTTTT.

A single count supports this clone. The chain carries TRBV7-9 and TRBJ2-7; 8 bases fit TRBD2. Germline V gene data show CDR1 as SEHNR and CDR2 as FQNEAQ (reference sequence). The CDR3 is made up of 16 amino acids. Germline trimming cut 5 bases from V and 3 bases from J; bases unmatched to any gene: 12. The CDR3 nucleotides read TGTGCCAGCAGCCTGCCGACTAGCGTGCGGGGCTACGAGCAGTACTTC. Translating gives CASSLPTSVRGYEQYF.

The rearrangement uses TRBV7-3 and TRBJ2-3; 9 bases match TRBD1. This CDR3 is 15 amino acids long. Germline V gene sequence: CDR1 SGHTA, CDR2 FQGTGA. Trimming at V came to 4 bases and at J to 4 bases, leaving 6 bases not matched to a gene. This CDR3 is CASSSLGQGSDTQYF. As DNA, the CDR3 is TGTGCCAGCAGCTCTTTGGGACAGGGTTCAGATACGCAGTATTTT.

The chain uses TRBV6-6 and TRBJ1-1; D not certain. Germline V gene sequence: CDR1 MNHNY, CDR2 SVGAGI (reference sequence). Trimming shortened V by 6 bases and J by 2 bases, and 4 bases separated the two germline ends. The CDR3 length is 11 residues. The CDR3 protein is CASRGNTEAFF. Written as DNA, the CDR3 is TGTGCCAGCAGGGGAAACACTGAAGCTTTCTTT.

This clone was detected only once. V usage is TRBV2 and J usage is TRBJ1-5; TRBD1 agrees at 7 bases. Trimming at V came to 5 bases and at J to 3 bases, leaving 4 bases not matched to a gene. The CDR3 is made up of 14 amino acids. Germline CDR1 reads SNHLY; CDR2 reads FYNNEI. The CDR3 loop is CASSLTGDNQPQHF. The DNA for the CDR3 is TGTGCCAGCAGTTTAACAGGGGACAATCAGCCCCAGCATTTT.

CDR3 protein: CASSRGRSFSYEQYF. The CDR3 region has the DNA TGTGCCAGTAGTAGGGGCAGAAGCTTCTCCTACGAGCAGTACTTC. The rearrangement links TRBV19 to TRBJ2-7; possible D gene TRBD1, 5 bases. Trimming removed 4 bases from V and 0 bases from J, with 13 bases in between. This CDR3 has 15 amino acids. Germline V CDR1 and CDR2: LNHDA, SQIVND (reference sequence).

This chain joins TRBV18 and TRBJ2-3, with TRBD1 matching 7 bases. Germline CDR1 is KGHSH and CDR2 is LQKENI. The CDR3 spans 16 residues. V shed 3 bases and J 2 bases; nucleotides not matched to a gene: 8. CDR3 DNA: TGTGCCAGCTCACCTCCGACAGGGATTTTCACAGATACGCAGTATTTT. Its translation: CASSPPTGIFTDTQYF.

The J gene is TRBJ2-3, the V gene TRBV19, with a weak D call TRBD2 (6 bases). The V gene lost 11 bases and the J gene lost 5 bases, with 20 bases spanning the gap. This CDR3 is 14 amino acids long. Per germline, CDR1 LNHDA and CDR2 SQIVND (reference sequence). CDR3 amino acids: CAPRRDWGKDTQYF. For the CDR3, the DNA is TGTGCCCCGCGCCGGGACTGGGGTAAAGATACGCAGTATTTT.

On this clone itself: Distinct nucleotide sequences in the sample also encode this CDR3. DNA for the CDR3: TGTGCCAGCAGCGTAGGGCTAGCGGGAGGCAATGAGCAGTTCTTC. Protein sequence: CASSVGLAGGNEQFF. This chain uses TRBV9 with TRBJ2-1; the match to TRBD2 covers 11 bases. V shed 0 bases and J 6 bases; nucleotides not matched to a gene: 2. This CDR3 contains 15 residues. Germline V gives CDR1 SGDLS, CDR2 YYNGEE.

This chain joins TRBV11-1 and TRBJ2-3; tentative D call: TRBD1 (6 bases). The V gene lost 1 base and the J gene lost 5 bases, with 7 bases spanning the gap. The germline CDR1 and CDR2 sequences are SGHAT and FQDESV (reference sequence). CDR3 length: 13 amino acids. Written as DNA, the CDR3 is TGTGCCAGCAGCTTAGTCAGGGGAGATACGCAGTATTTT. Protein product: CASSLVRGDTQYF.

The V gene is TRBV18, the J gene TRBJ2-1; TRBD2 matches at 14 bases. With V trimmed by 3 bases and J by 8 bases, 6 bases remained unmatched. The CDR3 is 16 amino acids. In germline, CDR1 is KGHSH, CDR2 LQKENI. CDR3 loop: CASSPLGLAGAHEQFF. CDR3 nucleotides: TGTGCCAGCTCACCCCTGGGACTAGCGGGAGCCCATGAGCAGTTCTTC.